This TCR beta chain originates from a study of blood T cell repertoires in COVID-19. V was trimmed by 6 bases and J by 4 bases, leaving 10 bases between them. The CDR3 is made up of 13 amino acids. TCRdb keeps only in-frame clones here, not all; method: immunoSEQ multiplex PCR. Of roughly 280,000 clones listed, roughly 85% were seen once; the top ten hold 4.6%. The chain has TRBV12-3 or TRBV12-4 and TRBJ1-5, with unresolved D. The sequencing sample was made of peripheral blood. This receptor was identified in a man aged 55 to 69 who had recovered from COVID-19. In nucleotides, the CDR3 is TGTGCCAGCAGCCCACAGCTAAATCAGCCCCAGCATTTT. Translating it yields CASSPQLNQPQHF.